This TCR beta chain was recovered during a study of beta chain features in type 1 diabetes. Expressed TCRB transcripts were sequenced because the isolated RNA had all been reverse transcribed beforehand. Generated by immunoSEQ multiplex PCR, the TCRdb table keeps only in-frame clones and is missing some. This sample has 900,000 or so clones, with under 20% found just once. This clone has a handful of counts. Trimming removed 6 bases at V and 8 bases at J, with 11 bases between. The CDR3 is 12 amino acids. Germline CDR1 is MDHEN and CDR2 is SYDVKM. The genes are TRBV28 and TRBJ1-5; D gene ambiguous. The source is a woman in her late teens or twenties in good health. The sample comprised naive CD4+ T cells from blood. CDR3 coding DNA: TGTGCCAGCAGCCTGACTGGGAAGCCCCAGCATTTT. As protein: CASSLTGKPQHF.